These 30 T cell receptor beta chains share one sample of origin, sequenced in a study of CD8+CD57+ T cells in acquired aplastic anemia (dated by TCRdb to between 2017 and 2018). Reads for this sample came from an Illumina HiSeq 2000. Genomic DNA served as template for TCR beta VDJ combination and CDR3 sequence profiling. TCRdb applied fastp at Q25 and MiXCR to the public reads, then kept only in-frame beta chains. Every entry covers one CDR3 protein and lists the most common genes and DNA from its rows. In all, the sample holds about 220,000 distinct CDR3 sequences, and roughly 33% of those were seen once. The ten most abundant clones make up about 1.1% of the sample. The sequenced sample was sorted CD4+, CD8+, or CD8+CD57+ T cells (not recorded which) from PBMCs. These receptors were taken from a human donor in good health, serving as a control.

This clonotype turned up a few times. The J gene is TRBJ2-7, the V gene TRBV30; D may be TRBD2 (8 bases). This CDR3 is built from 14 residues. V lost 4 bases, J lost 3 bases, and 16 bases lay in between. Germline V gene lookup returns CDR1 GTSNPN and CDR2 SVGIG (reference sequence). The CDR3 is CAWNRGLGGYEQYF. The CDR3 DNA reads as TGTGCCTGGAACAGGGGACTAGGGGGCTACGAGCAGTACTTC.

In its sample, this clonotype was seen many times. CDR3 nucleotides: TGTGCCAGCAGGGGGAGACAGGGGAATAATGAGCAGTTCTTC. Amino acid sequence: CASRGRQGNNEQFF. This chain uses TRBV2 with TRBJ2-1; 8 nucleotides agree with TRBD1. Germline loops: CDR1 SNHLY, CDR2 FYNNEI. The J segment lost 7 bases and the V segment lost 6 bases, leaving 8 bases of the junction unmatched. The CDR3 has 14 amino acids.

This clonotype was counted between two and nine times. V and J are TRBV6-5 and TRBJ1-1; D ambiguous. The CDR3 sequence is 13 residues long. Germline CDR1 reads MNHEY; CDR2 reads SVGAGI. The germline V and J ends were trimmed by 2 bases and 5 bases, with 9 bases remaining between them. CDR3: CASSYRRRTEAFF. CDR3 coding DNA: TGTGCCAGCAGTTACCGAAGGAGGACTGAAGCTTTCTTT.

This clonotype was observed many times. V and J are TRBV2 and TRBJ1-2, with 12 positions matching TRBD1. CDR3 size: 15 residues. Germline V gene data show CDR1 as SNHLY and CDR2 as FYNNEI. J was trimmed by 6 bases and V by 0 bases; bases with no gene match: 2. CDR3 protein: CASSEAGTGGDGYTF. The DNA for the CDR3 is TGTGCCAGCAGTGAAGCGGGGACAGGGGGCGATGGCTACACCTTC.

The sample holds many counts of this clonotype. The rearrangement links TRBV7-1 to TRBJ2-1; TRBD2 agrees at 11 bases. TRBV7-1 is an ORF, with its function uncertain. The junction had 12 bases not matched to a gene; V was cut back by 2 bases and J by 0 bases. The CDR3 consists of 20 residues. CDR3 amino acids: CASSSPSSGRSLLSYNEQFF. CDR3 DNA: TGTGCCAGCAGCTCACCCTCTAGCGGGAGGAGCCTACTCTCCTACAATGAGCAGTTCTTC.

As for this clonotype: The final CDR3 position lacks the conserved phenylalanine or tryptophan, pointing to a likely read error. The chain is built from TRBV10-2 and TRBJ2-3; maybe TRBD1 (6 bases). The V and J ends lost 7 bases and 10 bases respectively, with 33 bases between them. Germline assignment: CDR1 WSHSY and CDR2 SAAADI. CDR3 length equals 18 residues. The CDR3, as DNA: TGCGCCAGCAAGATGGGCTCTCCAGGGGAGTCAGCCCGCAACCCGCAGTATCTT. Protein: CASKMGSPGESARNPQYL.

This clonotype was seen more than once but under ten times. In nucleotides, the CDR3 is TGTGCCAGCAGCCGGCAATTCCTCAACACCGGGGAGCTGTTTTTT. Translation: CASSRQFLNTGELFF. The chain recombines TRBV14 with TRBJ2-2; D is undetermined. The length of the CDR3 is 15 residues. Looked up from germline, CDR1 is SGHDN and CDR2 is FVKESK. The V gene lost 4 bases and the J gene lost 2 bases, with 11 bases spanning the gap.

The V and J genes are TRBV3-1 and TRBJ1-6; possibly TRBD1 for D (5 bases). This CDR3 spans 14 amino acids. The ends were cut back, 2 bases at V and 10 bases at J, with 12 bases in the middle. The V gene's germline CDR1 is LGHDT and CDR2 YNNKEL (reference sequence). CDR3 coding DNA: TGTGCCAGCAGCCAACAGGGTTTTGAGTCACCCCTCCACTTT. Encoded protein: CASSQQGFESPLHF.

This clonotype occurred many times. CDR3 sequence: CASRRQGSNYEQYF. The CDR3 DNA reads TGTGCCAGTAGGCGACAGGGTTCTAACTACGAGCAGTACTTC. The rearrangement links TRBV19 to TRBJ2-7; 7 nucleotides match TRBD1. This CDR3 region has 14 residues. The V segment lost 6 bases and the J segment 3 bases; nucleotides outside the gene matches: 8. The V gene's germline CDR1 is LNHDA and CDR2 SQIVND (reference sequence).

This clonotype has at least ten counts. The chain combines TRBV4-2 with TRBJ2-7, with D maybe TRBD1 (6 bases). The germline CDR1 and CDR2 sequences are LGHNA and YNFKEQ. V shed 1 base and J shed 0 bases, with 10 bases lying between them. The CDR3 is 15 amino acids. The CDR3 spells CASSQAQGFSYEQYF. The CDR3 nucleotides are TGTGCCAGCAGCCAAGCACAGGGATTCTCCTACGAGCAGTACTTC.

Turning to this clonotype: A much larger clone differs by one base, so this may be a read error. DNA of the CDR3: TGTGCCAGCGACAGCGGGGACTCCTACAATGAGCAGTGCTTC. Translated: CASDSGDSYNEQCF. The rearrangement links TRBV9 to TRBJ2-1, with 7 bases fitting TRBD2. The CDR3 contains 14 residues. Germline assignment: CDR1 SGDLS and CDR2 YYNGEE. Using reference TRBV9 and TRBJ2-1 for the parts outside the CDR3, the full variable domain is DSGVTQTPKHLITATGQRVTLRCSPRSGDLSVYWYQQSLDQGLQFLIQYYNGEERAKGNILERFSAQQFPDLHSELNLSSLELGDSALYFCASDSGDSYNEQCFGPGTRLTVL.

This clonotype was seen repeatedly, ten times or more. The rearrangement joins TRBV9 to TRBJ2-5; D assignment may be TRBD1 or TRBD2 (5 bases each). The CDR3 loop spans 15 amino acids. Germline CDR1 is SGDLS and CDR2 is YYNGEE. Between the trimmed V and J ends, which lost 4 bases and 1 base, there was a span of 14 bases. In nucleotides, the CDR3 is TGTGCCAGCAGCCCCGGGACCTGGACCCAAGAGACCCAGTACTTC. Translated: CASSPGTWTQETQYF.

This clonotype was seen ten or more times. The CDR3 DNA reads as TGTGCCAGCAGCTTGGGTAGCGGGGTTTGGGATACGCAGTATTTT. The encoded protein is CASSLGSGVWDTQYF. This chain uses TRBV7-3 with TRBJ2-3, with 8 bases aligning to TRBD2. The V gene end was trimmed by 3 bases and the J gene end by 6 bases; junction bases not matched to a gene: 8. The CDR3 is made up of 15 amino acids. The germline CDR1 and CDR2 sequences are SGHTA and FQGTGA.

Notes on this clonotype: With a much larger clone just one base away, this may be a read error. The chain employs TRBV20-1 and TRBJ1-1; tentatively, D is TRBD1 (5 bases). Germline V gives CDR1 DFQATT, CDR2 SNEGSKA (reference sequence). This CDR3 is 16 amino acids long. The CDR3, as DNA: TGCAGTGCTAGCAGTGACAGACGTCGTATGAACACTGAAGCTTCCTTT. Its protein is CSASSDRRRMNTEASF.

This clonotype appeared a few times. The chain employs TRBV2 and TRBJ2-1; D gene ambiguous. CDR1 and CDR2 (germline): SNHLY, FYNNEI. The V and J ends lost 6 bases and 2 bases respectively, with 14 bases between them. CDR3 size: 15 residues. Here the CDR3 reads CASSKLGNPYNEQFF. DNA for the CDR3: TGTGCCAGCAGCAAGCTGGGAAACCCCTACAATGAGCAGTTCTTC.

On this clonotype: It may be a read error: a sequence one base away is much more abundant. This sequence joins TRBV14 and TRBJ1-1; 7 bases map to TRBD1. With 5 bases clipped from V and 1 base from J, the junction kept 13 bases outside the gene matches. Germline V lookup: CDR1 SGHDN, CDR2 FVKESK. There are 17 residues in the CDR3. The CDR3 DNA reads TGTGCCAGCAGCACCCGGACAGGTTTACCCACGAACACTGAAGCTTTCTTT. Protein sequence: CASSTRTGLPTNTEAFF.

The chain has TRBV12-3 or TRBV12-4 and TRBJ2-1; the D gene is possibly TRBD2 (5 bases). The CDR3 spans 13 residues. Trimming pared 7 bases from V and 9 bases from J, leaving 16 bases between. DNA for the CDR3: TGTGCCAGCAACTCTCGGGGTGGTAGTGAGCAGTTCTTC. It codes for CASNSRGGSEQFF.

J is TRBJ2-7 and V is TRBV19; no reliable D call. This CDR3 comprises 12 residues. V lost 4 bases and J 4 bases, leaving 8 bases between the germline ends. Germline V gene sequence: CDR1 LNHDA, CDR2 SQIVND (reference sequence). The CDR3 sequence is CASSTPGYEQYF. The CDR3 nucleotides read TGTGCCAGTAGTACGCCAGGTTACGAGCAGTACTTC.

There are many counts of this clonotype. As DNA, the CDR3 is TGCAGTGCTTACAGGGGTGGCTCTGGAAACACCATATATTTT. Translation gives CSAYRGGSGNTIYF. The rearrangement uses TRBV20-1 and TRBJ1-3; TRBD1 matches 7 bases. Germline-derived CDR1 and CDR2 are DFQATT and SNEGSKA (reference sequence). V lost 5 bases, J lost 0 bases, and 4 bases stayed unmatched. CDR3 length: 14 amino acids.

V and J are TRBV5-1 and TRBJ1-1; TRBD1 matches 8 bases. This CDR3 region has 15 residues. With V trimmed by 3 bases and J by 5 bases, 9 bases remained unmatched. Germline-derived CDR1 and CDR2 are SGHRS and YFSETQ. CDR3: CASSSSRGLGTEAFF. In nucleotides, the CDR3 is TGCGCCAGCAGCTCCAGCAGGGGGCTGGGGACTGAAGCTTTCTTT.

The V gene is TRBV5-8, the J gene TRBJ2-6; no definite D call. CDR3 length equals 15 residues. V lost 5 bases and J 0 bases, leaving 9 bases between the germline ends. In germline, CDR1 is SGHTS, CDR2 YDEGEE. The CDR3 coding sequence is TGTGCCAGCAGTTTTGAGCTCTCTGGGGCCAACGTCCTGACTTTC. Its protein is CASSFELSGANVLTF.

In DNA form, the CDR3 reads TGTGCCAGCAGGGTCGACAGTAACTATGGCTACACCTTC. Protein: CASRVDSNYGYTF. The chain has TRBV2 and TRBJ1-2; possible D gene TRBD1, 5 bases. CDR3 length: 13 amino acids. Between the trimmed V and J ends, which lost 6 bases and 1 base, there was a span of 9 bases. CDR1 and CDR2 from the germline V gene are SNHLY and FYNNEI.

In its sample, this clonotype was seen many times. V and J are TRBV19 and TRBJ2-5; TRBD2 agrees at 8 bases. V shed 5 bases and J 5 bases; nucleotides not matched to a gene: 7. CDR3 length equals 14 residues. The germline gives CDR1 LNHDA, CDR2 SQIVND (reference sequence). The CDR3 protein is CASSPGGGRETQYF. The CDR3 DNA reads as TGTGCCAGTAGTCCGGGGGGGGGGCGGGAGACCCAGTACTTC.

This clonotype was seen more than once but under ten times. The chain combines TRBV6-1 with TRBJ2-5; TRBD2 aligns across 11 bases. The CDR3 runs to 15 residues. With 5 bases clipped from V and 5 bases from J, the junction kept 7 bases outside the gene matches. Germline assignment: CDR1 MNHNS and CDR2 SASEGT. The CDR3 reads CASSILAGAPETQYF. As DNA, the CDR3 is TGTGCCAGCAGTATACTAGCGGGAGCGCCGGAGACCCAGTACTTC.

This clonotype was seen at least ten times. V is TRBV7-3 and J is TRBJ2-1, with D possibly being TRBD1 (6 bases). Germline V gives CDR1 SGHTA, CDR2 FQGTGA. Trimming cost V 5 bases and J 3 bases, with 14 bases left between them. The CDR3 has 15 residues. CDR3 sequence (DNA): TGTGCCAGCAGCCAAGTCCCGGACAGCTACAATGAGCAGTTCTTC. Its protein product is CASSQVPDSYNEQFF. The entire variable domain, with the rest obtained from reference TRBV7-3 and TRBJ2-1, is as follows: GAGVSQTPSNKVTEKGKYVELRCDPISGHTALYWYRQSLGQGPEFLIYFQGTGAADDSGLPNDRFFAVRPEGSVSTLKIQRTERGDSAVYLCASSQVPDSYNEQFFGPGTRLTVL.

This clonotype was counted only a few times. The chain uses TRBV30 and TRBJ1-5, with D possibly being TRBD1 (5 bases). CDR1 and CDR2 from the germline V gene are GTSNPN and SVGIG (reference sequence). The CDR3 consists of 14 residues. Trimming took 2 bases from V and 3 from J, leaving 11 bases between them. The CDR3 nucleotides are TGTGCCTGGAGTTTCGGGGGAGCCAATCAGCCCCAGCATTTT. Protein sequence: CAWSFGGANQPQHF.

This sequence joins TRBV29-1 and TRBJ1-2, with no clear D. From germline, CDR1 is SQVTM and CDR2 ANQGSEA. This CDR3 region has 10 residues. V lost 3 bases, J lost 6 bases, and 5 bases lay in between. The CDR3 loop reads CSVDSDGYTF. CDR3 coding DNA: TGCAGCGTTGACTCCGATGGCTACACCTTC.

This rearrangement joins TRBV6-1 to TRBJ1-2; TRBD1 might be the D (5 bases). Germline CDR1 and CDR2: MNHNS and SASEGT. Between the trimmed V and J ends, which lost 5 bases and 2 bases, there was a span of 18 bases. This CDR3 has 16 amino acids. As DNA, the CDR3 is TGTGCCAGCAGTAAATTCAGTGGGACGCTGAACTATGGCTACACCTTC. Protein sequence: CASSKFSGTLNYGYTF.

Many counts were recorded for this clonotype. The genes are TRBV29-1 and TRBJ2-1, with D possibly matching TRBD2 (7 bases). The CDR3 sequence is 16 residues long. The germline V and J ends were trimmed by 0 bases and 8 bases, with 20 bases remaining between them. Germline loops: CDR1 SQVTM, CDR2 ANQGSEA. CDR3 coding DNA: TGCAGCGTTGAAGATCGGGGGCGGGAGTCCGCAGATGAGCAGTTCTTC. This codes for CSVEDRGRESADEQFF.

This rearrangement joins TRBV6-1 to TRBJ2-5; 9 nucleotides align to TRBD1. CDR1 and CDR2 from the germline V gene are MNHNS and SASEGT. The CDR3 covers 12 residues. V trimming: 8 bases; J trimming: 3 bases; junction bases outside the gene matches: 1. CDR3 coding DNA: TGTGCCAGCCGGACAGGGGAAGAGACCCAGTACTTC. Translated, it gives CASRTGEETQYF.